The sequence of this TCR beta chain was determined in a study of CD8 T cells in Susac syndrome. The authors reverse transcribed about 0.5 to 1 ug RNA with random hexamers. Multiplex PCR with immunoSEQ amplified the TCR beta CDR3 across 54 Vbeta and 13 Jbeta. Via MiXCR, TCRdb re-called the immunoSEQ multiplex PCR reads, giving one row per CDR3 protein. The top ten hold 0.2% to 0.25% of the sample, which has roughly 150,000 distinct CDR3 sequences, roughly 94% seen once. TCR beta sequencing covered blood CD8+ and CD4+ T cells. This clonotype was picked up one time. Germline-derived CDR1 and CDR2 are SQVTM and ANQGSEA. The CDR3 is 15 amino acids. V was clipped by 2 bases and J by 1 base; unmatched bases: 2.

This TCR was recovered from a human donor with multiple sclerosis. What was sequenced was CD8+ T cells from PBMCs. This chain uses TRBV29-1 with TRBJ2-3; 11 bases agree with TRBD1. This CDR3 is CSVEWGQGGTDTQYF. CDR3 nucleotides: TGCAGCGTTGAATGGGGACAGGGGGGCACAGATACGCAGTATTTT.